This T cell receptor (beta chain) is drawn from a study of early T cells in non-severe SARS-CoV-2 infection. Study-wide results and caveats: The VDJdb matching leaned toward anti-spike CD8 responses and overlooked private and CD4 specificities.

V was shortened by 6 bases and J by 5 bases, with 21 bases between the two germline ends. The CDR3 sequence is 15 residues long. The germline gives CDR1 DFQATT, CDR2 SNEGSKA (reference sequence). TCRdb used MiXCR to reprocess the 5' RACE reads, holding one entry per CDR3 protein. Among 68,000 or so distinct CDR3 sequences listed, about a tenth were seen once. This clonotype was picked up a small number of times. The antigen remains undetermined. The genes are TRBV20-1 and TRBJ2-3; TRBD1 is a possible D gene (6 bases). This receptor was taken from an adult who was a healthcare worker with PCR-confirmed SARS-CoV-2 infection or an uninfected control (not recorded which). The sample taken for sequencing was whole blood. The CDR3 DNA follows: TGCAGTGCCGCCGAGGGCACAGGGATGGGAGATACGCAGTATTTT. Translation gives CSAAEGTGMGDTQYF.